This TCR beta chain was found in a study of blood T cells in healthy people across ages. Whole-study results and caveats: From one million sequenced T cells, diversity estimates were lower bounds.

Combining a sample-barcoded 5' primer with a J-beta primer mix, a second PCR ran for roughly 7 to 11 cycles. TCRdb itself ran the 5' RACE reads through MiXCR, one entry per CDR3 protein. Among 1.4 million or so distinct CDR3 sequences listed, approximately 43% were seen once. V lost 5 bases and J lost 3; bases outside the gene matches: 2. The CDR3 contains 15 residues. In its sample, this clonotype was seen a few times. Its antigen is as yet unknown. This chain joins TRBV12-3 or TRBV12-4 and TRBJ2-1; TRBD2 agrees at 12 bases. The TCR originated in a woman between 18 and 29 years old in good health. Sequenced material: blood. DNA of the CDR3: TGTGCCAGCAGTCGACTAGCGGGGGTCTACAATGAGCAGTTCTTC. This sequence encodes CASSRLAGVYNEQFF.